This entry lists 3 T cell receptor beta chains sequenced from one sample in a study of cytomegalovirus exposure and HLA in healthy donors. Both 60 Vbeta primers and 13 Jbeta primers went into the PCR. Libraries were prepared by immunoSEQ multiplex PCR; TCRdb keeps only in-frame clonotypes and omits some of them. This sample yields about 130,000 clones, of which about 73% are seen a single time; about 2% belongs to the top ten. Sequenced: PBMCs. These receptors came from a woman aged 60-75 years in good health and CMV-seropositive.

CDR3 region: CASSKKKSSGSYEQYF. CDR3 coding DNA: TGTGCCAGCAGCAAAAAAAAGTCTAGCGGGAGCTACGAGCAGTACTTC. This chain uses TRBV21-1 with TRBJ2-7; the D segment call TRBD2 is taken from the table without a DNA check. TRBV21-1 is an annotated pseudogene. The CDR3 extends over 16 amino acids.

The gene calls are TRBV2 and TRBJ1-4; maybe TRBD1 (6 bases). The V gene's germline CDR1 is SNHLY and CDR2 FYNNEI. The CDR3 runs 12 residues. V was pared by 11 bases and J by 7 bases, with 14 bases between. CDR3 DNA sequence: TGTGCCCGCGGCGTCAGGGGTGAAAAACTGTTTTTT. Translating it yields CARGVRGEKLFF.

With regard to this clone: Mismatch with germline at one junction end may stem from a read error. The chain employs TRBV5-1 and TRBJ1-1; no clear D. From germline, CDR1 is SGHRS and CDR2 YFSETQ. The CDR3 loop spans 15 amino acids. DNA of the CDR3: TGCACCAGCAGCTTGGAATGGGCTGCGAACACTGAAGCTTTCTTT. Translation: CTSSLEWAANTEAFF.